The T cell receptor beta chain under discussion was sequenced for a study of T cells in Graves' hyperthyroidism and ophthalmopathy. General study findings and limits: Ophthalmopathy was predicted by the model a median of roughly 6 months ahead of onset. Blood samples included most of the expanded thyroid clonotypes exceeding 0.001.

Diagnosis of hyperthyroidism was new in patients aged 18 to 65, and its duration was under 2 months. Each 10 ml fresh peripheral blood draw supplied the PBMCs. The CDR3 is made up of 14 amino acids. V lost 1 base, J lost 2 bases, and 5 bases lay in between. The germline V gene encodes CDR1 SNHLY and CDR2 FYNNEI. Amplification of TCR beta CDR3 regions used RNA as the template. In the first-round RT-PCR of the TCR CDR3, the HTBI primer set was used. In TCRdb, the multiplex PCR reads were re-called with MiXCR into one record per CDR3 protein. The table records nearly 750,000 distinct CDR3 sequences, 35% of them present only once. This clonotype was observed at least ten times. Its target is unknown.

The J gene is TRBJ1-4, the V gene TRBV2; D not resolved. The specimen was blood. The clonotype comes from a woman in her 40s with Graves' hyperthyroidism. For the CDR3, the DNA is TGTGCCAGCAGTGAAGGGGAGACTAATGAAAAACTGTTTTTT. Encoded protein: CASSEGETNEKLFF.